This entry lists 24 T cell receptor beta chains sequenced from one sample in a study of neurological immune-mediated disorders. TCRdb re-called the 5' RACE reads through MiXCR, storing one row per CDR3 protein. The repertoire holds approximately 50,000 distinct CDR3 sequences, with just under 6% as singletons. The specimen sequenced was CD4+ T cells from blood. Every receptor here comes from a young woman with multiple sclerosis.

This clonotype was observed many times. The chain is built from TRBV5-1 and TRBJ1-1, with unresolved D. Trimming removed 5 bases from V and 0 bases from J, with 11 bases in between. The length of the CDR3 is 14 residues. Germline CDR1 SGHRS, CDR2 YFSETQ. The CDR3 reads CASRTETLNTEAFF. DNA for the CDR3: TGCGCCAGCAGAACAGAAACTTTGAACACTGAAGCTTTCTTT.

This clonotype appeared many times. The chain uses TRBV21-1 and TRBJ1-1; the D call in the table, TRBD1, was not verified against the DNA. TRBV21-1 counts as a pseudogene. The CDR3 is made up of 16 amino acids. The CDR3: CAREGTGALMNTEAFF. CDR3 in DNA: TGTGCCAGGGAAGGGACAGGCGCGTTAATGAACACTGAAGCTTTCTTT.

This clonotype has a count of ten or more. V and J are TRBV12-3 or TRBV12-4 and TRBJ1-5; 7 bases are a match to TRBD1. This CDR3 is built from 18 residues. The ends lost 5 bases at V and 1 base at J; junction bases unmatched: 14. The CDR3 sequence: CASSPRQGNGRSNQPQHF. CDR3 DNA: TGTGCCAGCAGTCCCCGACAGGGAAACGGTAGGAGCAATCAGCCCCAGCATTTT.

This clonotype was picked up many times. The rearrangement joins TRBV20-1 to TRBJ2-3; the D call may be TRBD1 or TRBD2 (5 bases each). Germline assignment: CDR1 DFQATT and CDR2 SNEGSKA (reference sequence). This CDR3 is built from 12 residues. V was shortened by 3 bases and J by 4 bases, with 8 bases between the two germline ends. CDR3 sequence: CSARGVADTQYF. In nucleotides, the CDR3 is TGCAGTGCTAGGGGGGTAGCAGATACGCAGTATTTT.

This clonotype was detected ten times or more. V gene TRBV24-1 combines with J gene TRBJ2-1; the D gene is possibly TRBD2 (6 bases). There are 16 residues in the CDR3. The V and J ends lost 0 bases and 5 bases respectively, with 13 bases between them. CDR1 is KGHDR and CDR2 is SFDVKD in the germline V gene. CDR3 in DNA: TGTGCCACCAGTGATTTGAGAAGCGGGTTCGACAATGAGCAGTTCTTC. This sequence encodes CATSDLRSGFDNEQFF.

This clonotype came up many times. The CDR3: CASNREGSGANVLTF. DNA for the CDR3: TGCGCCAGCAACAGAGAGGGGTCTGGGGCCAACGTCCTGACTTTC. The gene calls are TRBV5-1 and TRBJ2-6; D is possibly TRBD1 or TRBD2 (5 bases each). The CDR3 consists of 15 residues. CDR1 and CDR2 from the germline V gene are SGHRS and YFSETQ. V was cut by 6 bases and J by 1 base, with 11 bases left in between.

This clonotype appeared many times. In DNA form, the CDR3 reads TGTGCCAGCAGCCACGGGAAATCAGGCGACGGCGAGCAGTACGTC. This sequence encodes CASSHGKSGDGEQYV. This chain joins TRBV5-5 and TRBJ2-7, with a possible D match to TRBD2 (5 bases). V was cut by 4 bases and J by 6 bases, with 20 bases left in between. The CDR3 is made up of 15 amino acids. Looked up from germline, CDR1 is SGHKS and CDR2 is YYEKEE (reference sequence).

In its sample, this clonotype was seen many times. This chain uses TRBV5-1 with TRBJ1-1; D ambiguous. The CDR3 runs to 13 residues. Germline CDR1 is SGHRS and CDR2 is YFSETQ. Trimming pared 3 bases from V and 2 bases from J, leaving 8 bases between. The CDR3 is CASSSYPNTEAFF. The CDR3 DNA is TGCGCCAGCAGCTCGTACCCCAACACTGAAGCTTTCTTT.

The table lists this clonotype with many counts. The chain has TRBV4-3 and TRBJ2-1, with TRBD1 identical over 9 bases. The ends lost 6 bases at V and 7 bases at J; junction bases unmatched: 10. CDR1 is LGHNA, CDR2 YSLEER, per germline. There are 15 residues in the CDR3. CDR3 nucleotides: TGCGCCAGCAGTTCCGACAGGGGGGTCTGGAATGAGCAGTTCTTC. Amino acid sequence: CASSSDRGVWNEQFF.

This clonotype was detected many times. V usage is TRBV5-1 and J usage is TRBJ1-1, with TRBD1 identical over 9 bases. The ends lost 1 base at V and 7 bases at J; junction bases unmatched: 5. Germline V lookup: CDR1 SGHRS, CDR2 YFSETQ. There are 14 residues in the CDR3. CDR3 DNA sequence: TGCGCCAGCAGCTTGAACAGGGGGCGAGGTGAAGCTTTCTTT. Translated, it gives CASSLNRGRGEAFF.

The V gene is TRBV3-1, the J gene TRBJ1-2, with D possibly matching TRBD1 (5 bases). The CDR3 runs 15 residues. Trimming took off 2 bases at V and 6 bases at J, with 16 bases between the two ends. Germline loops: CDR1 LGHDT, CDR2 YNNKEL (reference sequence). The CDR3 sequence is CASSQFAGTGDGYTF. The CDR3 DNA follows: TGTGCCAGCAGCCAATTTGCCGGGACGGGGGATGGCTACACCTTC.

This clonotype appeared many times. The V and J genes are TRBV12-3 or TRBV12-4 and TRBJ2-4, with 7 nucleotides matching TRBD1. The CDR3 is 12 residues long. Unmatched junction bases numbered 0, after V lost 4 bases and J lost 6 bases. CDR3 loop: CASSSGGNIQYF. The CDR3 coding sequence is TGTGCCAGCAGTTCAGGGGGAAACATTCAGTACTTC.

By sample share, this clonotype is medium-sized. V gene TRBV20-1 combines with J gene TRBJ2-5; no definite D call. The V end lost 0 bases, the J end lost 4 bases, and 9 bases lay between the germline ends. This CDR3 has 13 amino acids. Germline V gives CDR1 DFQATT, CDR2 SNEGSKA (reference sequence). The CDR3 DNA reads as TGCAGTGCTAGAGATGGGGTGTCAGAGACCCAGTACTTC. Protein sequence: CSARDGVSETQYF.

This clonotype was seen ten or more times. V gene TRBV5-5 combines with J gene TRBJ2-1, with TRBD1 matching over 9 bases. With 3 bases clipped from V and 6 bases from J, the junction kept 7 bases outside the gene matches. The CDR3 runs 15 residues. Germline values: CDR1 SGHKS, CDR2 YYEKEE (reference sequence). The CDR3: CASSSSKTGGNEQFF. DNA of the CDR3: TGTGCCAGCAGCTCCAGTAAGACAGGGGGCAATGAGCAGTTCTTC.

Ten or more counts support this clonotype. The chain couples TRBV5-1 to TRBJ1-4; 10 bases are shared with TRBD1. The trim removed 4 bases at V and 4 bases at J, leaving 13 bases unmatched. Germline CDR1 is SGHRS and CDR2 is YFSETQ. CDR3 size: 18 residues. The CDR3 sequence: CASSATGQGTPLNEKLFF. The CDR3, as DNA: TGCGCCAGCAGCGCAACGGGACAGGGGACCCCGCTTAATGAAAAACTGTTTTTT.

The table lists this clonotype with many counts. The V gene is TRBV5-1, the J gene TRBJ2-1; D is ambiguous. CDR3 size: 18 residues. The germline V gene has CDR1 SGHRS and CDR2 YFSETQ. The V end lost 3 bases, the J end lost 0 bases, and 19 bases lay between the germline ends. The CDR3 nucleotides read TGCGCCAGCAGCTCCTCGTCAAGTGGGCTCAACTCCTACAATGAGCAGTTCTTC. Its protein product is CASSSSSSGLNSYNEQFF.

This clonotype has ten or more counts. The chain links TRBV9 to TRBJ2-4, with TRBD1 identical over 7 bases. Germline values: CDR1 SGDLS, CDR2 YYNGEE. The CDR3 runs 16 residues. J was trimmed by 0 bases and V by 0 bases; bases with no gene match: 3. The CDR3 DNA follows: TGTGCCAGCAGCGTAGGACAGGGATTAGCCAAAAACATTCAGTACTTC. As protein: CASSVGQGLAKNIQYF.

This clonotype was observed at least ten times. The chain links TRBV20-1 to TRBJ1-1; D is unresolved. This CDR3 has 15 residues. Between the trimmed V and J ends, which lost 3 bases and 0 bases, there was a span of 14 bases. The germline V gene encodes CDR1 DFQATT and CDR2 SNEGSKA (reference sequence). CDR3 nucleotide sequence: TGCAGTGCTAGGGTCCTACTAGAAATGAACACTGAAGCTTTCTTT. Translation gives CSARVLLEMNTEAFF.

The chain recombines TRBV20-1 with TRBJ2-7; D perhaps matches TRBD1 (5 bases). V was cut by 0 bases and J by 2 bases, with 11 bases left in between. Per germline, CDR1 DFQATT and CDR2 SNEGSKA (reference sequence). The CDR3 runs 14 residues. DNA of the CDR3: TGCAGTGCTAGAGACCCAGGGAAGGCCTACGAGCAGTACTTC. This translates into CSARDPGKAYEQYF.

The V and J genes are TRBV5-1 and TRBJ2-1; D gene uncertain. The V end was cut by 7 bases, the J end by 7 bases, with 12 bases between. CDR3 length: 12 residues. Germline V gene sequence: CDR1 SGHRS, CDR2 YFSETQ. The CDR3 here is CASRPAQNEQFF. DNA of the CDR3: TGCGCCAGCCGCCCGGCCCAGAATGAGCAGTTCTTC. The full variable domain, completed using reference TRBV5-1 and TRBJ2-1, is KAGVTQTPRYLIKTRGQQVTLSCSPISGHRSVSWYQQTPGQGLQFLFEYFSETQRNKGNFPGRFSGRQFSNSRSEMNVSTLELGDSALYLCASRPAQNEQFFGPGTRLTVL.

This clonotype was counted ten times or more. This chain connects TRBV18 to TRBJ2-5; the D is unclear. Trimming took 3 bases from V and 4 from J, leaving 6 bases between them. The CDR3 runs to 12 residues. The germline V gene has CDR1 KGHSH and CDR2 LQKENI. In DNA form, the CDR3 reads TGTGCCAGCTCACCGGCGTCAGAGACCCAGTACTTC. Its protein product is CASSPASETQYF.

The rearrangement joins TRBV2 to TRBJ2-7, with 7 bases matching TRBD1. The J segment lost 6 bases and the V segment lost 10 bases, leaving 9 bases of the junction unmatched. There are 12 residues in the CDR3. Germline V gene data show CDR1 as SNHLY and CDR2 as FYNNEI. In nucleotides, the CDR3 is TGTGCCACCGGGAATAACAGGGGCGAGCAGTACTTC. It translates to CATGNNRGEQYF.

The sample holds many counts of this clonotype. The DNA for the CDR3 is TGCGCCAGCAGCTCCCGAGGACCGGCTAATAATGAAAAACTGTTTTTT. Amino acid sequence: CASSSRGPANNEKLFF. The chain combines TRBV5-1 with TRBJ1-4, with D unclear. Germline-derived CDR1 and CDR2 are SGHRS and YFSETQ. Trimming removed 3 bases at V and 4 bases at J, with 16 bases between. CDR3 length equals 16 residues. Complete variable domain (other parts from reference TRBV5-1 and TRBJ1-4): KAGVTQTPRYLIKTRGQQVTLSCSPISGHRSVSWYQQTPGQGLQFLFEYFSETQRNKGNFPGRFSGRQFSNSRSEMNVSTLELGDSALYLCASSSRGPANNEKLFFGSGTQLSVL.

DNA for the CDR3: TGTGCCAGCAGTTCTAGCGGGACTCTGCAGTATTTT. It encodes CASSSSGTLQYF. The chain has TRBV28 and TRBJ2-3; the match to TRBD2 covers 9 bases. Germline CDR1 reads MDHEN; CDR2 reads SYDVKM. V shed 4 bases, J shed 11 bases, and the junction held 4 bases outside the gene matches. The CDR3 loop spans 12 amino acids.